This T cell receptor beta chain was recorded in a study of human T cells and chemical hapten exposure. TCRdb fed the RACE reads into MiXCR, producing one record per CDR3 protein. Among more than 250,000 distinct CDR3 sequences listed, approximately 7.5% were seen once. Noted time point: pre-sensitization, week 0. Treatment given: therapeutic diphenylcyclopropenone sensitization with weekly scalp DPC. Total RNA was isolated from unfractionated whole blood. CDR1 and CDR2 (germline): DFQATT, SNEGSKA (reference sequence). This CDR3 has 15 residues. V was trimmed by 1 base and J by 5 bases, leaving 15 bases between them.

The sample was whole blood, taken in connection with sensitization to the hapten diphenylcyclopropenone (DPC). V usage is TRBV20-1 and J usage is TRBJ2-4; possibly TRBD1 for D (6 bases). This TCR derives from a man younger than 30 with alopecia areata. Some clones in this sample may be carry-over from other donors' samples. The CDR3 here is CSARVRGRNQNIQYF. As DNA, the CDR3 is TGCAGTGCTAGAGTCAGGGGTAGGAACCAAAACATTCAGTACTTC.